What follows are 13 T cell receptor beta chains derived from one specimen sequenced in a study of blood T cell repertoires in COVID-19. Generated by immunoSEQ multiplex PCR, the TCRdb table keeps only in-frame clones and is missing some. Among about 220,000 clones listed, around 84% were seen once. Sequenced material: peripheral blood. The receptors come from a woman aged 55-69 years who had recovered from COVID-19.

This chain's CDR3 is CASSFTGQGYEQYF. The CDR3 DNA reads as TGCGCCAGCAGCTTTACAGGGCAGGGGTACGAGCAGTACTTC. The rearrangement uses TRBV5-1 and TRBJ2-7; TRBD1 might be the D (6 bases). There are 14 residues in the CDR3. Germline CDR1 reads SGHRS; CDR2 reads YFSETQ. Trimming cost V 2 bases and J 4 bases, with 13 bases left between them.

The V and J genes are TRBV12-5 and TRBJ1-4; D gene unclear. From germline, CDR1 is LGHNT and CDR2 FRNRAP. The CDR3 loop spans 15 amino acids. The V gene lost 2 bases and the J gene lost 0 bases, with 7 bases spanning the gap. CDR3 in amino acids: CASGLPSTTNEKLFF. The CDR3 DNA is TGTGCTAGTGGTTTGCCATCCACAACTAATGAAAAACTGTTTTTT.

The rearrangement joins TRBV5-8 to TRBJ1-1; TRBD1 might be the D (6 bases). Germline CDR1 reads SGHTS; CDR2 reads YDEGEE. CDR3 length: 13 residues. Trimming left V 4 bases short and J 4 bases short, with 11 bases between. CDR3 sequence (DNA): TGTGCCAGCAGCAACAGGGAGGGCACTGAAGCTTTCTTT. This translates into CASSNREGTEAFF.

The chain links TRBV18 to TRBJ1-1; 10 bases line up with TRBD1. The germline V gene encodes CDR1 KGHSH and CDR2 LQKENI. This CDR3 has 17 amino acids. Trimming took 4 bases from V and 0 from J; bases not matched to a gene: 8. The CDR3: CASSQGQGIPVNTEAFF. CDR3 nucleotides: TGTGCCAGCTCACAGGGACAGGGGATTCCAGTGAACACTGAAGCTTTCTTT.

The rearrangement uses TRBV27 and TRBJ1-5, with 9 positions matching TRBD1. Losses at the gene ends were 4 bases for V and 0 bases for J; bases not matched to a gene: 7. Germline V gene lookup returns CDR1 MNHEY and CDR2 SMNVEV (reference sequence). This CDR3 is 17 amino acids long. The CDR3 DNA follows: TGTGCCAGCAGTTCGGGACAGGGCCTGTATAGCAATCAGCCCCAGCATTTT. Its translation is CASSSGQGLYSNQPQHF.

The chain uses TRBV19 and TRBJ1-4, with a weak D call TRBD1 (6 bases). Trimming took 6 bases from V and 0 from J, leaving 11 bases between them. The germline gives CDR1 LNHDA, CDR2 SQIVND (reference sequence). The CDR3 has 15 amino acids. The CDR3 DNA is TGTGCCAGTAGAGACAGACAGGCAACTAATGAAAAACTGTTTTTT. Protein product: CASRDRQATNEKLFF.

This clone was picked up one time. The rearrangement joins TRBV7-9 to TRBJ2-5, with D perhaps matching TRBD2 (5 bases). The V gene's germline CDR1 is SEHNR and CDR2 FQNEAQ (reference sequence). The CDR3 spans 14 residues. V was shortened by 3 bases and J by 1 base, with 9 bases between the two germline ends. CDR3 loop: CASSFGLSQETQYF. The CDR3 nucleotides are TGTGCCAGCAGCTTCGGACTCTCCCAAGAGACCCAGTACTTC.

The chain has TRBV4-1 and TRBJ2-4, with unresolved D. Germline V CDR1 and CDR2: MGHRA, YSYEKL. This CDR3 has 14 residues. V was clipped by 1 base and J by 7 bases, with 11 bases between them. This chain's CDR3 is CASSQGVRFNIQYF. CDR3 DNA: TGCGCCAGCAGCCAAGGAGTCCGATTTAACATTCAGTACTTC.

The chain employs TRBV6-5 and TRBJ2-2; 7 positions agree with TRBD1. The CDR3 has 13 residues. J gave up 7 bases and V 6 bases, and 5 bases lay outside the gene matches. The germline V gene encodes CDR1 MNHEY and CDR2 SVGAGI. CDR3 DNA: TGTGCCAGCAGAGACAGGGCTCACGGGGAGCTGTTTTTT. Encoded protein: CASRDRAHGELFF.

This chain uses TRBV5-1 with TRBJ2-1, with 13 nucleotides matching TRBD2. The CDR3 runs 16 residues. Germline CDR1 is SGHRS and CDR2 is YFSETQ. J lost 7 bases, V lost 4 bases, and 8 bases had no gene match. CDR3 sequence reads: CASSGRTSGGGNEQFF. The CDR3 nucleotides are TGCGCCAGCAGCGGAAGGACTAGCGGGGGAGGTAATGAGCAGTTCTTC.

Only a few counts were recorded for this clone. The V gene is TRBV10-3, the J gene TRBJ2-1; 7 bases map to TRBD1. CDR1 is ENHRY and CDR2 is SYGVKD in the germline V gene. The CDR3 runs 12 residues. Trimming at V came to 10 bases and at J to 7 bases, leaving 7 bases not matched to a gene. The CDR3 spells CATGEQGNEQFF. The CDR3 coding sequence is TGTGCCACCGGGGAACAGGGGAATGAGCAGTTCTTC.

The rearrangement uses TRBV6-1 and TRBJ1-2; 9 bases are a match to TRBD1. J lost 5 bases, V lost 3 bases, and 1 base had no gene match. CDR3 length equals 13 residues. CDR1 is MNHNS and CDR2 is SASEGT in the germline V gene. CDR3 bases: TGTGCCAGCAGTGACGGACAGGGGTATGGCTACACCTTC. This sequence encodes CASSDGQGYGYTF.

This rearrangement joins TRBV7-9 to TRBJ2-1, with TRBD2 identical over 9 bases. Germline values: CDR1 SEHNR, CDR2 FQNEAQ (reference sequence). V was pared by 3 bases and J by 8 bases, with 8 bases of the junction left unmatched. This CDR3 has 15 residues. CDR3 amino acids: CASSFRRGGADEQFF. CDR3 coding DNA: TGTGCCAGCAGCTTTCGACGCGGGGGGGCGGATGAGCAGTTCTTC.